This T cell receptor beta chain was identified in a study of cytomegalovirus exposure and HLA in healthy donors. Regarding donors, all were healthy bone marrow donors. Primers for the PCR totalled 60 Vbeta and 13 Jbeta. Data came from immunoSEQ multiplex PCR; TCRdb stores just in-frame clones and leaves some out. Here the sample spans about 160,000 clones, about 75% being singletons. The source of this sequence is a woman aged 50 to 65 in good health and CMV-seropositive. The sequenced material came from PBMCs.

CDR3: CASSVGQGQETQYF. The DNA for the CDR3 is TGTGCCAGCAGCGTAGGTCAGGGCCAGGAGACCCAGTACTTC. J is TRBJ2-5 and V is TRBV9; a weak D match, TRBD1 (5 bases). V was shortened by 0 bases and J by 5 bases, with 11 bases between the two germline ends. This CDR3 has 14 amino acids. Germline CDR1 reads SGDLS; CDR2 reads YYNGEE. Combining the CDR3 with reference TRBV9 and TRBJ2-5 gives the whole variable domain DSGVTQTPKHLITATGQRVTLRCSPRSGDLSVYWYQQSLDQGLQFLIQYYNGEERAKGNILERFSAQQFPDLHSELNLSSLELGDSALYFCASSVGQGQETQYFGPGTRLLVL.